The 15 T cell receptor beta chains given below trace back to one sample, sequenced in a study of T cells after yellow fever vaccination. TCRdb itself ran the 5' RACE reads through MiXCR, one entry per CDR3 protein. The sample contains around 340,000 distinct CDR3 sequences, around 12% of which appear only once. This specimen consisted of CD4+ T cells sorted from PBMCs, obtained 15 days after the yellow fever booster vaccination. These receptors were collected from a man aged 18 to 29 who received the YFV17D yellow fever vaccine.

The gene calls are TRBV29-1 and TRBJ2-1, with D hard to call. CDR1 SQVTM and CDR2 ANQGSEA come from the germline V gene. V lost 8 bases, J lost 7 bases, and 18 bases lay in between. The CDR3 contains 13 residues. The CDR3, as DNA: TGCAGCCACCTCGCCCGAGCAGTTAATGAGCAGTTCTTC. It yields the protein CSHLARAVNEQFF.

This clonotype has more than one count but fewer than ten. The chain's CDR3 is CASSLLAWGVKLDTQYF. CDR3 in DNA: TGTGCCAGCAGCCTTCTAGCGTGGGGGGTTAAGTTAGATACGCAGTATTTT. This chain connects TRBV3-1 to TRBJ2-3, with D maybe TRBD2 (6 bases). V lost 4 bases, J lost 5 bases, and 22 bases lay in between. Looked up from germline, CDR1 is LGHDT and CDR2 is YNNKEL (reference sequence). This CDR3 contains 17 residues.

Worth noting for this clonotype: This may come from a read error, since a much larger clone is one base off. The chain couples TRBV4-1 to TRBJ2-7; maybe TRBD2 (5 bases). The germline V gene has CDR1 MGHRA and CDR2 YSYEKL. The CDR3 has 13 residues. The CDR3 is CARSQADRREQYF. The CDR3 coding sequence is TGCGCCAGAAGCCAAGCGGACCGAAGAGAGCAGTACTTC.

This chain connects TRBV10-3 to TRBJ2-1; 11 positions match TRBD2. V was pared by 4 bases and J by 4 bases, with 3 bases of the junction left unmatched. Germline CDR1 ENHRY, CDR2 SYGVKD. The CDR3 is made up of 15 amino acids. CDR3 nucleotide sequence: TGTGCCATCAGTGGACTAGCGGGATCTTACAATGAGCAGTTCTTC. This codes for CAISGLAGSYNEQFF.

The chain combines TRBV20-1 with TRBJ2-5, with 8 bases fitting TRBD1. Germline trimming cut 4 bases from V and 7 bases from J; bases unmatched to any gene: 11. The germline gives CDR1 DFQATT, CDR2 SNEGSKA (reference sequence). This CDR3 has 14 residues. The CDR3 is CSAKLPGGVGTQYF. The CDR3 region has the DNA TGCAGTGCTAAACTCCCAGGGGGCGTCGGGACCCAGTACTTC.

This clonotype has more than one count but fewer than ten. The chain recombines TRBV7-2 with TRBJ2-7; 8 bases map to TRBD2. The germline V gene encodes CDR1 SGHTA and CDR2 FQGNSA. After removal of 5 bases from V and 2 bases from J, the junction contained 5 bases not matched to a gene. This CDR3 is 14 amino acids long. The CDR3 spells CASSRRGGTYEQYF. The DNA for the CDR3 is TGTGCCAGCAGCCGCCGGGGGGGCACCTACGAGCAGTACTTC.

The sample holds one count of this clonotype. The chain employs TRBV6-2 or TRBV6-3 and TRBJ1-5; D not certain. Between the trimmed V and J ends, which lost 3 bases and 11 bases, there was a span of 17 bases. The CDR3 consists of 14 residues. Per germline, CDR1 MNHEY and CDR2 SVGEGT. The CDR3 reads CASSYLGVGQTQHF. The CDR3, as DNA: TGTGCCAGCAGTTATCTGGGAGTTGGGCAGACCCAGCATTTT.

In its sample, this clonotype was seen a few times. The junction does not match germline at one end; this may be a read error. The V call is TRBV5-5, the J call TRBJ2-7, with a tentative D call TRBD2 (6 bases). Germline CDR1 and CDR2: SGHKS and YYEKEE (reference sequence). CDR3 length equals 15 residues. The CDR3 bases are TGTGCCAGCATCTTGGGGGGAGCGATCCCCTACGAGCAGTACTTC. It yields the protein CASILGGAIPYEQYF.

This clonotype was observed a few times. V is TRBV4-3 and J is TRBJ1-2; 8 positions match TRBD1. The V gene end was trimmed by 1 base and the J gene end by 4 bases; junction bases not matched to a gene: 5. CDR3 size: 15 residues. Germline V gene data show CDR1 as LGHNA and CDR2 as YSLEER. The CDR3, as DNA: TGCGCCAGCAGCCAAGTTTCCGGACAGGGCTATGGCTACACCTTC. Translated, it gives CASSQVSGQGYGYTF.

This clonotype was seen more than once but under ten times. The rearrangement links TRBV7-2 to TRBJ1-5; D not certain. This CDR3 comprises 13 residues. Trimming stripped 0 bases from V and 3 bases from J, with 3 bases between. The germline CDR1 and CDR2 sequences are SGHTA and FQGNSA. CDR3 DNA sequence: TGTGCCAGCAGCTTAGCGGCCAATCAGCCCCAGCATTTT. Translating gives CASSLAANQPQHF. Filled out from reference TRBV7-2 and TRBJ1-5, the complete variable domain reads GAGVSQSPSNKVTEKGKDVELRCDPISGHTALYWYRQSLGQGLEFLIYFQGNSAPDKSGLPSDRFSAERTGGSVSTLTIQRTQQEDSAVYLCASSLAANQPQHFGDGTRLSIL.

Only a few counts were recorded for this clonotype. This chain joins TRBV20-1 and TRBJ2-7; no clear D gene. The CDR3 extends over 11 amino acids. V lost 3 bases and J lost 3, with 6 bases in between. Germline CDR1 DFQATT, CDR2 SNEGSKA (reference sequence). CDR3 residues: CSASPGYEQYF. The CDR3 nucleotides are TGCAGTGCTAGCCCGGGCTACGAGCAGTACTTC.

V usage is TRBV7-2 and J usage is TRBJ2-5; D remains ambiguous. The CDR3 is made up of 14 amino acids. In germline, CDR1 is SGHTA, CDR2 FQGNSA. The germline V and J ends were trimmed by 4 bases and 1 base, with 10 bases remaining between them. This CDR3 is CASSYQGGQETQYF. CDR3 bases: TGTGCCAGCAGCTACCAAGGTGGCCAAGAGACCCAGTACTTC.

This clonotype appeared a few times. The chain recombines TRBV5-1 with TRBJ2-5; D is possibly TRBD2 (6 bases). V lost 0 bases to trimming and J lost 1 base, with 16 bases between them. Germline V CDR1 and CDR2: SGHRS, YFSETQ. This CDR3 region has 17 residues. The CDR3 bases are TGCGCCAGCAGCTTGGGAGTGGACTACCCCACCCAAGAGACCCAGTACTTC. Its protein product is CASSLGVDYPTQETQYF.

V usage is TRBV5-1 and J usage is TRBJ2-3; 8 bases line up with TRBD1. The CDR3 contains 15 residues. V gave up 6 bases and J gave up 6 bases; unmatched junction bases: 12. Germline CDR1 is SGHRS and CDR2 is YFSETQ. The CDR3 bases are TGCGCCAGCATGGTAGGCACAGGGGGAACGGATACGCAGTATTTT. Encoded protein: CASMVGTGGTDTQYF.

V is TRBV7-2 and J is TRBJ1-2, with 7 positions matching TRBD1. Germline V gene data show CDR1 as SGHTA and CDR2 as FQGNSA. The CDR3 is made up of 15 amino acids. J lost 5 bases, V lost 5 bases, and 11 bases had no gene match. The chain's CDR3 is CASSSSTGTVYGYTF. The DNA of the CDR3 is TGTGCCAGCAGCAGTAGTACCGGGACAGTTTATGGCTACACCTTC.